Detailed here is one T cell receptor (beta chain). It lacks a known antigen. Base qualities are not at hand, and no much larger clone is one base apart. From its cysteine to its phenylalanine, the CDR3 spans 14 amino acids. Only CDR3 DNA is held: 42 bases, read in frame from base 1. V loses 2 bases, J loses 5 bases, and the germline ends lie 13 bases apart. The germline V gene provides CDR1 MNHEY and CDR2 SVGEGT. This sample was taken from a study of vaccination and CD4 T cells after COVID-19 (dated by TCRdb to the early 2020s). Some background on the complete study: Convalescent patients had a positive SARS-CoV-2 result on nasal swab PCR, and of these patients, several had mild disease and one had severe disease. The convalescent cohort comprised six males and four females, including two Hispanic individuals, seven Caucasians, two Asians and one multiracial person. Participants received two doses of either the Pfizer-BioNTech BNT162b2 vaccine (n=8) or the Moderna mRNA-1273 vaccine (n=2). Post-COVID blood samples were collected from convalescent patients a median of around 96 days after diagnosis, with a range of about 30 to 161 days. Post-vaccine blood samples were collected a median of about 72 days after the second vaccine dose, ranging from about 12 to 250 days. In 10 COVID-19 convalescent patients and a few infection-naive healthy vaccine recipients, the spike-specific CD4+ TCR repertoire before mRNA vaccination was compared with the repertoire after mRNA vaccination. On the study overall, not on this receptor specifically: The study included relatively few convalescent patients and did not analyze early timepoints after natural infection. The median number of SARS-CoV-2-reactive clonotypes rose from 21 after infection to about 40 after vaccination, but the change was not significant. In convalescent patients, a median 86.3% of post-vaccine SARS-CoV-2-reactive clones were detected only after vaccination, suggesting vaccine-specific priming. Nearly all vaccine-specific clones in convalescent patients (304 of 307) were mono-reactive for SARS-CoV-2 spike rather than cross-reactive with common cold coronaviruses.

Libraries were built with PCR. TCRdb records Illumina iSeq 100 as the sequencer. Regarding the original processing steps: Non-productive sequences were removed, and CDR3s not starting with C, not ending with F or W, or shorter than 7 amino acids were discarded. Using R version 3.6.1, CDR3 homology was evaluated through Levenshtein distances (stringdist) along with unrooted phylogenetic trees (ape). TCRdb passed the public sequencing reads through fastp at Q25 and MiXCR, retaining productive beta sequences. Rows are combined by CDR3 protein, so each entry shows the most common genes and DNA. The V and J calls and clone size come from TCRdb's table, not from the authors' own analysis. The sample profile shows 15,000 to 20,000 distinct CDR3 sequences; over 45% of them were found once. The ten top clones hold 0.9% to 1.2% of the sample. The convalescent patients' positive SARS-CoV-2 PCR tests were from March to December 2020, which was before the Alpha, Beta and Delta variants emerged in the United States. PBMCs were separated from whole blood using Ficoll-Paque Plus gradient centrifugation and then either used fresh or cryopreserved at -140C.

This specimen was CD4+ T cells from blood, taken after SARS-CoV-2 vaccination. The rearrangement joined TRBV6-2 or TRBV6-3 to TRBJ2-7; TRBD2 is a possible D gene, resting on 6 matching bases. The sequence was obtained from a human donor who had recovered from COVID-19. The CDR3 has the sequence CASSYVSGDNEQYF. The DNA sequence is as follows: TGTGCCAGCAGTTACGTCTCGGGAGATAACGAGCAGTACTTC.